These 8 T cell receptor beta chains share one sample of origin, sequenced in a study of response to subunit inactivated influenza vaccine. MiXCR was run by TCRdb on the RT-PCR reads, yielding one entry per CDR3 protein. The sample holds roughly 790,000 distinct CDR3 sequences; 21% are singletons and the top ten take 10%. Specimen: PBMCs from blood, collected 4 to 6 days after vaccination. The receptor source for this set is a man aged 50 or older who received an inactivated influenza vaccine.

The V gene is TRBV5-1, the J gene TRBJ2-5; 10 positions match TRBD1. The CDR3 sequence is 14 residues long. The V gene end was trimmed by 5 bases and the J gene end by 4 bases; junction bases not matched to a gene: 5. The V gene's germline CDR1 is SGHRS and CDR2 YFSETQ. Here the CDR3 reads CASSPRDRGETQYF. The DNA for the CDR3 is TGCGCCAGCAGTCCACGGGACAGGGGAGAGACCCAGTACTTC.

This clonotype was seen more than once but under ten times. V gene TRBV28 combines with J gene TRBJ1-5; 8 bases align to TRBD1. The CDR3 runs 15 residues. J gave up 5 bases and V 5 bases, and 8 bases lay outside the gene matches. Looked up from germline, CDR1 is MDHEN and CDR2 is SYDVKM. CDR3 region: CASSLQTGADQPQHF. The CDR3, as DNA: TGTGCCAGCAGTCTCCAGACAGGGGCCGATCAGCCCCAGCATTTT.

The chain links TRBV7-9 to TRBJ2-1; D assignment may be TRBD1 or TRBD2 (5 bases each). Trimming removed 4 bases from V and 5 bases from J, with 15 bases in between. The CDR3 spans 15 residues. Per the germline V gene, CDR1 is SEHNR and CDR2 is FQNEAQ (reference sequence). The CDR3 spells CASSSRDHLDNEQFF. DNA of the CDR3: TGTGCCAGCAGCTCTCGGGACCACCTCGACAATGAGCAGTTCTTC.

For the CDR3, the DNA is TGTGCCAGCAGCACGACAGGTATAGGAACTTTCTTT. This encodes CASSTTGIGTFF. The rearrangement uses TRBV5-6 and TRBJ1-1, with a tentative D call TRBD1 (6 bases). The V end lost 4 bases, the J end lost 12 bases, and 16 bases lay between the germline ends. Germline V gives CDR1 SGHDT, CDR2 YYEEEE. This CDR3 spans 12 amino acids.

CDR3 DNA: TGTGCCAGCAGCCGGGGGCGGGTCGAGCAGTTCTTC. The encoded protein is CASSRGRVEQFF. The chain is built from TRBV12-3 or TRBV12-4 and TRBJ2-1; D may correspond to TRBD1 or TRBD2 (6 bases each). The CDR3 length is 12 residues. The ends were cut back, 6 bases at V and 10 bases at J, with 13 bases in the middle.

This sequence joins TRBV4-3 and TRBJ2-1; D not resolved. The CDR3 spans 15 residues. Germline CDR1 reads LGHNA; CDR2 reads YSLEER. V lost 0 bases, J lost 4 bases, and 10 bases lay in between. The CDR3 here is CASSQDRVVYNEQFF. For the CDR3, the DNA is TGCGCCAGCAGCCAAGATCGGGTCGTTTACAATGAGCAGTTCTTC.

This clonotype appeared a few times. V and J are TRBV7-9 and TRBJ2-1; D ambiguous. This CDR3 has 17 amino acids. Trimming left V 2 bases short and J 4 bases short, with 18 bases between. Germline CDR1 is SEHNR and CDR2 is FQNEAQ (reference sequence). CDR3 in DNA: TGTGCCAGCAGCTTAAGACGGGCCGAGGTGGGTTACAATGAGCAGTTCTTC. Protein sequence: CASSLRRAEVGYNEQFF.

V gene TRBV7-2 combines with J gene TRBJ2-5, with D maybe TRBD2 (5 bases). Germline values: CDR1 SGHTA, CDR2 FQGNSA. V lost 0 bases and J 4 bases, leaving 12 bases between the germline ends. CDR3 length: 15 amino acids. DNA of the CDR3: TGTGCCAGCAGCTTAGCGGGAGTCCTCCTAGAGACCCAGTACTTC. Residues: CASSLAGVLLETQYF.